This TCR beta chain derives from a study of early T cells in non-severe SARS-CoV-2 infection listed by TCRdb under 2021. About the investigation overall: Because TCR sequencing relied on bulk RNA taken from unsorted whole blood, pairing of alpha and beta chains was not possible.

Unmatched junction bases come to 9, with V trimmed by 4 bases and J by 6 bases. The CDR1 and CDR2 encoded by the germline V gene are SGHRS and YFSETQ. Its CDR3 holds 14 amino acids, cysteine through phenylalanine. Only the CDR3 portion is preserved as DNA: 42 bases, with reading frame beginning at the first base. Overall study results and their limits: VDJdb matching was skewed toward anti-spike CD8 responses and likely underestimated virus-specific expansions, missing private and CD4 specificities.

This was a case-control study nested in a cohort of healthcare workers in London, UK, who had nasopharyngeal swab PCR tests and blood samples taken every week. Healthcare workers were recruited during the week of the UK lockdown, between 23 and 31 March 2020, and followed weekly for up to roughly 15 weeks. This clonotype was seen a handful of times. Its antigen specificity is not known. No much larger clone exists at a distance of one base, and base qualities are not known. The library came from 5' RACE. The sample was run on a NextSeq 500. Unique molecular identifiers were attached to individual cDNA molecules in the TCR library protocol so that sequencing error and PCR bias could be corrected. Sequencing covered both TCR alpha and beta chains, and within each sample the abundances of alpha and beta sequences were tightly co-correlated. Per the authors' processing: V gene, J gene and CDR3 annotation of TCR sequences was performed with Decombinator V4. TCRs were defined as expanded if a significant change between any two time points was detected under a Poisson model with p below 0.0001. TCR abundances were normalised to the total number of TCRs sequenced per sample and expressed as counts per million. MAIT TCRs were defined by TRAV1-2 paired with TRAJ12, TRAJ20 or TRAJ33, and iNKT TCRs by TRAV10 paired with TRAJ18. VDJdb, accessed 1 November 2021, was searched for CMV, EBV and SARS-CoV-2 annotated TCRs, excluding TCRs annotated for multiple antigens. TCRdb reworked the public reads: Q25 trimming with fastp, MiXCR clone assembly, productive beta chains retained. CDR3 protein duplicates are merged, each entry listing the most common genes and DNA. V and J calls and clone size were set by TCRdb, not the authors. The sample records tens of thousands of distinct CDR3 sequences, 4.2% of which are singletons. The top ten clonotypes cover approximately 4% of the sample.

Input material: whole blood. The TCR originated in an adult who was a healthcare worker with PCR-confirmed SARS-CoV-2 infection or an uninfected control (not recorded which). Here the chain combines TRBV5-1 and TRBJ2-7, with 8 middle bases fitting TRBD1. The CDR3: CASSPRTGNFEQYF. The sequenced DNA is TGCGCCAGCAGCCCCCGGACAGGGAATTTCGAGCAGTACTTC.